A selection of T cell receptor beta chains follows, all from one sample in a study of blood T cell repertoires in COVID-19. Sequencing used immunoSEQ multiplex PCR; TCRdb keeps in-frame clones, though not all of them. The profile shows hundreds of thousands of clones, approximately 86% of them singletons. Specimen: peripheral blood. The receptor source for this set is a woman aged 70 to 79 with COVID-19, enrolled during active disease. Each CDR3 is given with its conserved first and last residue. D genes are given only for firm matches. Rows may omit the clone size; those that give it use once, few, many or a size class.

clone_size	v_call	d_call	j_call	cdr3_aa	cdr3_nt
-	TRBV5-3	-	TRBJ1-2	CARSPGVFGYTF	TGTGCCAGAAGCCCCGGTGTATTTGGCTACACCTTC
-	TRBV19	-	TRBJ2-5	CASTDRGGPQETQYF	TGTGCCAGTACCGACCGAGGAGGGCCTCAAGAGACCCAGTACTTC
-	TRBV12-3/TRBV12-4	TRBD2	TRBJ2-2	CASSRGGGELFF	TGTGCCAGCAGTCGGGGGGGCGGGGAGCTGTTTTTT
-	TRBV30	-	TRBJ1-6	CAWSVSTGRGSPLHF	TGTGCCTGGAGTGTCAGTACAGGGAGGGGTTCACCCCTCCACTTT
once	TRBV21-1	-	TRBJ1-1	CASSVKIQGPRTGNTEAFF	TGTGCCAGCAGCGTAAAGATTCAGGGGCCCCGAACTGGAAACACTGAAGCTTTCTTT
-	TRBV6-5	-	TRBJ1-1	CASTDSSGAFF	TGTGCCAGCACCGACAGTTCTGGGGCTTTCTTT
-	TRBV18	-	TRBJ1-1	CASSGGQRVNTEAFF	TGTGCCAGCTCCGGGGGGCAGCGTGTGAACACTGAAGCTTTCTTT
-	TRBV2	-	TRBJ1-3	CASSEYPENTIYF	TGTGCCAGCAGTGAATATCCAGAAAACACCATATATTTT
-	TRBV28	TRBD2	TRBJ2-7	CASSHPSGGETYEQYF	TGTGCCAGCAGCCACCCTAGCGGGGGGGAGACCTACGAGCAGTACTTT
once	TRBV27	TRBD2	TRBJ2-2	CASVDSGGYTGELFF	TGTGCCAGCGTAGACAGCGGGGGATACACCGGGGAGCTGTTTTTT
-	TRBV5-4	-	TRBJ1-1	CASSSDLKIQGEAFF	TGTGCCAGCAGCTCCGACCTGAAGATACAGGGTGAAGCTTTCTTT
-	TRBV15	TRBD2	TRBJ2-7	CATSRTSGGYEQYF	TGTGCCACCAGCAGAACTAGCGGGGGTTACGAGCAGTACTTC
-	TRBV18	TRBD2	TRBJ2-5	CASSPASGGAAETQYF	TGTGCCAGCTCACCCGCTAGCGGGGGGGCGGCGGAGACCCAGTACTTC
-	TRBV2	TRBD2	TRBJ2-7	CASSVAGGTLYEQYF	TGTGCCAGCAGTGTAGCCGGGGGGACCCTCTACGAGCAGTACTTC
-	TRBV6-5	TRBD1	TRBJ1-2	CASTDRDLNYGYTF	TGTGCCAGCACCGACAGGGACTTAAACTATGGCTACACCTTC
-	TRBV2	TRBD1	TRBJ1-2	CASSAGTGGYGYTF	TGTGCCAGCAGTGCCGGGACAGGGGGTTATGGCTACACCTTC
-	TRBV5-6	TRBD2	TRBJ2-3	CASSFRRGDTDTQYF	TGTGCCAGCAGCTTCCGGCGGGGGGACACAGATACGCAGTATTTT
few	TRBV2	-	TRBJ1-6	CATLASYNSPLHF	TGTGCCACCCTAGCCTCCTATAATTCACCCCTCCACTTT
-	TRBV29-1	-	TRBJ2-6	CSVDPRDQNDSGANVLTF	TGCAGCGTTGACCCTCGGGATCAGAACGATTCTGGGGCCAACGTCCTGACTTTC
-	TRBV4-2	TRBD2	TRBJ2-3	CASSQDGSGGADRMQYF	TGTGCCAGCAGCCAAGATGGAAGCGGGGGGGCCGATAGGATGCAGTATTTT
-	TRBV28	TRBD1	TRBJ2-5	CASSSPNTGGSETQYF	TGTGCCAGCAGTTCGCCAAATACAGGGGGTTCAGAGACCCAGTACTTC
-	TRBV7-2	TRBD1	TRBJ2-2	CASSRRSGRGPGELFF	TGTGCCAGCAGCCGGCGGTCTGGCAGGGGGCCCGGGGAGCTGTTTTTT
once	TRBV30	TRBD1	TRBJ2-7	CAWSAPGQGTYEQYF	TGTGCCTGGAGTGCCCCGGGACAGGGAACCTACGAGCAGTACTTC
-	TRBV24-1	-	TRBJ1-2	CATSDYRESGGYTF	TGTGCCACCAGTGACTACAGGGAATCGGGAGGCTACACCTTC
-	TRBV28	-	TRBJ1-1	CASSFRRNTEAFF	TGTGCCAGCAGTTTTAGGAGGAACACTGAAGCTTTCTTT
-	TRBV28	-	TRBJ1-2	CASSQPGHGGYTF	TGTGCCAGCAGCCAACCGGGACACGGAGGCTACACCTTC
-	TRBV18	-	TRBJ2-2	CASSLAGVRTNTGELFF	TGTGCCAGCTCGCTAGCAGGGGTGAGGACGAACACCGGGGAGCTGTTTTTT